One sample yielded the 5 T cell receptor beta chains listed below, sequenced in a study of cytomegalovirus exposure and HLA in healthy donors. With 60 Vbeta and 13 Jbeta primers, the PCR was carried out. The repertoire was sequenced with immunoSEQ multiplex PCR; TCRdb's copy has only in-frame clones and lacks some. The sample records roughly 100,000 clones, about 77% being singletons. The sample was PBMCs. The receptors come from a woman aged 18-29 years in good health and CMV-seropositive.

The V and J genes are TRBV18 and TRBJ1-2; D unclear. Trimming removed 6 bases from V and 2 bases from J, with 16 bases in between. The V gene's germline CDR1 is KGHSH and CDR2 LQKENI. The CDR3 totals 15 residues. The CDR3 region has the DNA TGTGCCAGCTCTCCGCAACCCCGAGGAAACTATGGCTACACCTTC. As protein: CASSPQPRGNYGYTF.

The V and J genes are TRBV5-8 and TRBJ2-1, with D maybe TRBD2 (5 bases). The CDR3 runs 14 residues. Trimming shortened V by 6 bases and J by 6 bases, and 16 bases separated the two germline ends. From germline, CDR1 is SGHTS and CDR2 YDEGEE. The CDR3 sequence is CASNRAEPGNEQFF. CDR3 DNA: TGTGCCAGCAACCGAGCGGAACCGGGCAATGAGCAGTTCTTC.

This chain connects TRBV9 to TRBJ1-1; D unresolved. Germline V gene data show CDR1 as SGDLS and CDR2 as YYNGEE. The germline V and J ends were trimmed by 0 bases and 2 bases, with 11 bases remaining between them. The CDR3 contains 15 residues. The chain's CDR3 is CASSVASRDNTEAFF. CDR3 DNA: TGTGCCAGCAGCGTAGCTTCGAGGGATAACACTGAAGCTTTCTTT.

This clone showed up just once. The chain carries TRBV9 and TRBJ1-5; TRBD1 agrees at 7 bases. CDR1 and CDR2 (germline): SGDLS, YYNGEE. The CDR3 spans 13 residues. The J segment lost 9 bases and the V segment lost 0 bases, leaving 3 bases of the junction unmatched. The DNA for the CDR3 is TGTGCCAGCAGCGTAGAGTGGACAGGGCCCCAGCATTTT. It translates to CASSVEWTGPQHF.

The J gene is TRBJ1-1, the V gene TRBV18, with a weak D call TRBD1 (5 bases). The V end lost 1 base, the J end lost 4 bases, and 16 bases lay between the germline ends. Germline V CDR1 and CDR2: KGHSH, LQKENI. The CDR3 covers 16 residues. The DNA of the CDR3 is TGTGCCAGCTCACCACTCTTAAGGGGAAGGAGCACTGAAGCTTTCTTT. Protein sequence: CASSPLLRGRSTEAFF.